This is a list of T cell receptor beta chains from one sample in a study of cytomegalovirus exposure and HLA in healthy donors. TCRdb's copy holds only in-frame clones and misses some; the assay was immunoSEQ multiplex PCR. The sample has tens of thousands of clones, over 60% seen once. The specimen was PBMCs. Source of these receptors: a woman aged 40 to 55 in good health and CMV-seropositive. Both conserved end residues are part of each CDR3. D genes are given only for firm matches. Clone size is given for some rows only: seen once, a few or many times, or a class if the clone is expanded.

clone_size: NA
d_call: TRBD2
v_call: TRBV5-1
j_call: TRBJ2-7
cdr3_nt: TGCGCCAGCAGCGCCGGGACTAGCGGGGACGTCTACGAGCAGTACTTC
cdr3_aa: CASSAGTSGDVYEQYF

clone_size: NA
d_call: NA
v_call: TRBV5-1
j_call: TRBJ1-2
cdr3_nt: TGCGCCAGCAGCTCGGTGACGGGTGACTATGGCTACACCTTC
cdr3_aa: CASSSVTGDYGYTF

clone_size: NA
d_call: NA
v_call: TRBV10-1
j_call: TRBJ2-7
cdr3_nt: TGCGCCAGCAGTTCACCCGGGGTGAAGAGGAGCTCCTACGAGCAGTACTTC
cdr3_aa: CASSSPGVKRSSYEQYF

clone_size: NA
d_call: TRBD2
v_call: TRBV7-2
j_call: TRBJ2-7
cdr3_nt: TGTGCCAGCAGCTTTCTAGCGGGGGGGTACGAGCAGTACTTC
cdr3_aa: CASSFLAGGYEQYF

clone_size: NA
d_call: NA
v_call: TRBV28
j_call: TRBJ1-1
cdr3_nt: TGTGCCAGCAACTTCAGGATCCCAGATAACACTGAAGCTTTCTTT
cdr3_aa: CASNFRIPDNTEAFF

clone_size: once
d_call: NA
v_call: TRBV5-1
j_call: TRBJ2-7
cdr3_nt: TGCGCCAGCAGCTTCCCCGACAGCTACGAGCAGTACTTC
cdr3_aa: CASSFPDSYEQYF

clone_size: NA
d_call: NA
v_call: TRBV5-4
j_call: TRBJ1-1
cdr3_nt: TGTGCCAGCAGCGCTGCGATGGGACAGAACACTGAAGCTTTCTTT
cdr3_aa: CASSAAMGQNTEAFF

clone_size: NA
d_call: TRBD1
v_call: TRBV29-1
j_call: TRBJ1-1
cdr3_nt: TGCAGTGTAGCCTGGGACAGGGGAGCTTTCTTT
cdr3_aa: CSVAWDRGAFF

clone_size: NA
d_call: NA
v_call: TRBV7-2
j_call: TRBJ1-1
cdr3_nt: TGTGCCAGCAGGCAGACAGCTGAAGCTTTCTTT
cdr3_aa: CASRQTAEAFF

clone_size: NA
d_call: NA
v_call: TRBV15
j_call: TRBJ2-2
cdr3_nt: TGTGCCACCAGCTTACAGGGACCCGGGGAGCTGTTTTTT
cdr3_aa: CATSLQGPGELFF

clone_size: NA
d_call: NA
v_call: TRBV30
j_call: TRBJ1-1
cdr3_nt: TGTGCCTGGAGCCCCCTCCCGGGGGCTGAAGCTTTCTTT
cdr3_aa: CAWSPLPGAEAFF

clone_size: NA
d_call: TRBD2
v_call: TRBV6-5
j_call: TRBJ2-5
cdr3_nt: TGTGCCAGCAGATCGGGGGGGGCAGAGACCCAGTACTTC
cdr3_aa: CASRSGGAETQYF

clone_size: NA
d_call: TRBD2
v_call: TRBV7-2
j_call: TRBJ2-3
cdr3_nt: TGTGCCAGCAGCTTAGCTCGGGGACTAGCGGCCTCCACAGATACGCAGTATTTT
cdr3_aa: CASSLARGLAASTDTQYF

clone_size: NA
d_call: TRBD2
v_call: TRBV5-1
j_call: TRBJ2-2
cdr3_nt: TGCGCCAGCAGCTTCCGACTAGCGACCGGGGAGCTGTTTTTT
cdr3_aa: CASSFRLATGELFF

clone_size: NA
d_call: NA
v_call: TRBV7-9
j_call: TRBJ2-5
cdr3_nt: TGTGCCAGCAGCTTAGAGGGACACCGACAAGTGACCCAGTACTTC
cdr3_aa: CASSLEGHRQVTQYF